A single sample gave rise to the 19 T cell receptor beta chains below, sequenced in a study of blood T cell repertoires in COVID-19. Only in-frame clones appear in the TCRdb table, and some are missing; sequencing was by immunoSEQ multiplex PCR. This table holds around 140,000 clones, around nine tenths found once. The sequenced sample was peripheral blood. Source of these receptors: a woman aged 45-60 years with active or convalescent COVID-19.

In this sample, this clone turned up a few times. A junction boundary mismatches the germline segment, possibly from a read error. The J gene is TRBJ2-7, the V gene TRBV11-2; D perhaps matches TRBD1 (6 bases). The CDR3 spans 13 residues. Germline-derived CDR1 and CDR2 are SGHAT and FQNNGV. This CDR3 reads CASSSSQQGLAFF. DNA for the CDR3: TGTGCCAGCAGCTCCTCCCAACAGGGTTTGGCTTTCTTC.

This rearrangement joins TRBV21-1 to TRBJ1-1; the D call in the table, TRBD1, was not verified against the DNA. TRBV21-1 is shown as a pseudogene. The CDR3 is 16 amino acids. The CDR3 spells CASSTRTENMNTEAFF. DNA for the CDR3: TGTGCCAGCAGCACTCGGACAGAGAACATGAACACTGAAGCTTTCTTT.

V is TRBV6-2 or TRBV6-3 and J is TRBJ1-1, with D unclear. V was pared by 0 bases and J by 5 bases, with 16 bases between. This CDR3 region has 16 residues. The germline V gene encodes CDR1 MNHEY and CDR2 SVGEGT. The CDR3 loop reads CASSYSRRVLRTEAFF. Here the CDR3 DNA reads TGTGCCAGCAGTTACTCCCGGAGAGTTTTGCGAACTGAAGCTTTCTTT.

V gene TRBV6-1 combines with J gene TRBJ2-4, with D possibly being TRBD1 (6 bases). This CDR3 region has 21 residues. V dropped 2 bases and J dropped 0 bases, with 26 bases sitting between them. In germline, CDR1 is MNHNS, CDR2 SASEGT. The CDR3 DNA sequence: TGTGCCAGCAGTGAAAGGGTTTTCGGGACAAGTCCCCATCTAGCCAAAAACATTCAGTACTTC. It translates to CASSERVFGTSPHLAKNIQYF.

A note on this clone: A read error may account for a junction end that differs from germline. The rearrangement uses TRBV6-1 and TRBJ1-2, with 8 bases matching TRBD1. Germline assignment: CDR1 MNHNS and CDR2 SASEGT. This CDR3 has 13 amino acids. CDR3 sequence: CASSEGKRDRKAF. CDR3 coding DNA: TGTGCCAGCAGTGAAGGGAAAAGGGACAGGAAGGCCTTC.

In nucleotides, the CDR3 is TGTGCCAGCAGAATGACAGGGGGTGGGGAGCAGTACTTC. Its protein is CASRMTGGGEQYF. The V and J genes are TRBV27 and TRBJ2-7; 9 bases are shared with TRBD1. The V segment lost 6 bases and the J segment 7 bases; nucleotides outside the gene matches: 7. There are 13 residues in the CDR3. CDR1 is MNHEY, CDR2 SMNVEV, per germline (reference sequence).

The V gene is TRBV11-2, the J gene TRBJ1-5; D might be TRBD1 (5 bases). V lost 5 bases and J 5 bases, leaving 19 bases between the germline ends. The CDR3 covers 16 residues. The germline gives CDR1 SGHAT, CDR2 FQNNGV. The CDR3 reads CASSPTGGPRDQPQHF. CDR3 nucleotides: TGTGCCAGCAGCCCTACCGGGGGACCTAGGGATCAGCCCCAGCATTTT.

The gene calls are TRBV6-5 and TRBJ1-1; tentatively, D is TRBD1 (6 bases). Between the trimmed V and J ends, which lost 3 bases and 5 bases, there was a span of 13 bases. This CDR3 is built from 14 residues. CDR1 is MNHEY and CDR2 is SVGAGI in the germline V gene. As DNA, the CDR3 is TGTGCCAGCAGTTATAGGGGGACGTGGACTGAAGCTTTCTTT. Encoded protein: CASSYRGTWTEAFF.

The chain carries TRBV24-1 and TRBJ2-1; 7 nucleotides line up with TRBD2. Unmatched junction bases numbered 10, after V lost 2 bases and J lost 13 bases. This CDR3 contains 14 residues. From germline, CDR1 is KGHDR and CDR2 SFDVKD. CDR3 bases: TGTGCCACCAGTGATTGGGGGGAGGGCCGGGAACAGTTCTTC. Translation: CATSDWGEGREQFF.

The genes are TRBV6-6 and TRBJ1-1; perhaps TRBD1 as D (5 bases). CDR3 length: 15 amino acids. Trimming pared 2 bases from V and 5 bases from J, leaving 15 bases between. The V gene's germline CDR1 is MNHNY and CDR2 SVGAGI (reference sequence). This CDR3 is CASSYSRAGRTEAFF. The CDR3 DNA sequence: TGTGCCAGCAGTTACAGTAGGGCAGGGCGGACTGAAGCTTTCTTT.

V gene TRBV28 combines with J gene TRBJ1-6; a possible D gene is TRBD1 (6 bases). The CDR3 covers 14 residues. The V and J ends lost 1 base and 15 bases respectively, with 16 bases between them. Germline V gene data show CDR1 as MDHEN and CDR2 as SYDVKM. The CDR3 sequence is CASSLSLGQSSLHF. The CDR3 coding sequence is TGTGCCAGCAGTTTATCCCTAGGACAGTCCAGCCTCCACTTT.

This chain's CDR3 is CASSQVTSYEQYF. In DNA, the CDR3 is TGTGCCAGCAGCCAAGTTACCAGCTACGAGCAGTACTTC. J is TRBJ2-7 and V is TRBV3-1 (or the pseudogene TRBV3-2); D is unclear. V was pared by 1 base and J by 3 bases, with 7 bases between. Germline CDR1 and CDR2: LGHDT and YNNKEL (reference sequence). This CDR3 contains 13 residues.

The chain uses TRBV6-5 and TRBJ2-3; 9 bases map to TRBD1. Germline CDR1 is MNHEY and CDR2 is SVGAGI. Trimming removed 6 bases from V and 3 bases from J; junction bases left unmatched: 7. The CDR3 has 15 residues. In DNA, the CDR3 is TGTGCCAGCAGCCTGGACAGGGGCGGGACAGATACGCAGTATTTT. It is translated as CASSLDRGGTDTQYF.

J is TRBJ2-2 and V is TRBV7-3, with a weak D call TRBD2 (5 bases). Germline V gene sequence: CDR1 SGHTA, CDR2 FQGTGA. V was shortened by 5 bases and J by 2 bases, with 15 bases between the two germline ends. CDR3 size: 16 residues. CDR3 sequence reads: CASSPDGLINTGELFF. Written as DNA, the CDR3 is TGTGCCAGCAGCCCGGACGGACTTATAAACACCGGGGAGCTGTTTTTT.

The CDR3 nucleotides read TGTGCCACCAGCAGAGAGACAGGAACCTACGAGCAGTACTTC. Its protein product is CATSRETGTYEQYF. The V call is TRBV15, the J call TRBJ2-7; possibly TRBD1 for D (6 bases). Trimming removed 0 bases from V and 2 bases from J, with 8 bases in between. This CDR3 comprises 14 residues. From germline, CDR1 is LNHNV and CDR2 YYDKDF (reference sequence). Variable domain in full (rest from reference TRBV15 and TRBJ2-7): DAMVIQNPRYQVTQFGKPVTLSCSQTLNHNVMYWYQQKSSQAPKLLFHYYDKDFNNEADTPDNFQSRRPNTSFCFLDIRSPGLGDTAMYLCATSRETGTYEQYFGPGTRLTVT.

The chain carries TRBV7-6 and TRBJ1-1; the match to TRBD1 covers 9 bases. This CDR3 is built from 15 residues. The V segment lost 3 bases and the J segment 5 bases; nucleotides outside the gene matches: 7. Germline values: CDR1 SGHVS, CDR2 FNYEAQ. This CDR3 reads CASSLSGTGSTEAFF. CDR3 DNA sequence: TGTGCCAGCAGCTTGTCCGGGACAGGGTCGACTGAAGCTTTCTTT. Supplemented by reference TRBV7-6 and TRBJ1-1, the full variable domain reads GAGVSQSPRYKVTKRGQDVALRCDPISGHVSLYWYRQALGQGPEFLTYFNYEAQQDKSGLPNDRFSAERPEGSISTLTIQRTEQRDSAMYRCASSLSGTGSTEAFFGQGTRLTVV.

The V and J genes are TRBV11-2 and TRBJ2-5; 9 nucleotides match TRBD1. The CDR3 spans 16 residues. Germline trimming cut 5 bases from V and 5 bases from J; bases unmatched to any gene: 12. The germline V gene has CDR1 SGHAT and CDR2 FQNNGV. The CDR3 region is CASSKRTGVEGETQYF. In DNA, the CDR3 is TGTGCCAGCAGCAAACGGACAGGGGTCGAAGGGGAGACCCAGTACTTC.

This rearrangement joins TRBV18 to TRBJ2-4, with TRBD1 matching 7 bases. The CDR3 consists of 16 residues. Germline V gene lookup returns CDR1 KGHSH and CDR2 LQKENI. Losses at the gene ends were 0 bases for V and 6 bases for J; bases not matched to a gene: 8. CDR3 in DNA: TGTGCCAGCTCACCACCTAGCCTGGACAGGCGAAACATTCAGTACTTC. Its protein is CASSPPSLDRRNIQYF.

The CDR3 loop reads CASTSDIPTEAFF. The CDR3 DNA is TGTGCCAGCACCTCAGACATACCCACTGAAGCTTTCTTT. This chain joins TRBV28 and TRBJ1-1; D not certain. Trimming shortened V by 7 bases and J by 4 bases, and 13 bases separated the two germline ends. Germline V gives CDR1 MDHEN, CDR2 SYDVKM. The CDR3 loop spans 13 amino acids. The whole variable domain, filled in from reference TRBV28 and TRBJ1-1, reads DVKVTQSSRYLVKRTGEKVFLECVQDMDHENMFWYRQDPGLGLRLIYFSYDVKMKEKGDIPEGYSVSREKKERFSLILESASTNQTSMYLCASTSDIPTEAFFGQGTRLTVV.